This TCR beta chain emerged from a study of blood T cell repertoires in COVID-19. Whole-study context: Some COVID-19 samples were acute and others convalescent; all came from the United States, Italy and Spain.

Germline loops: CDR1 LNHDA, CDR2 SQIVND (reference sequence). The CDR3 extends over 12 amino acids. Trimming pared 3 bases from V and 8 bases from J, leaving 10 bases between. TCRdb's copy holds only in-frame clones and misses some; the assay was immunoSEQ multiplex PCR. The data contain approximately 55,000 clones, 65% to 80% of them seen just once; the ten biggest clones take up 15% to 25%. The TCR comes from a man younger than 40 with COVID-19, enrolled during active disease. The chain carries TRBV19 and TRBJ1-1; the D gene is possibly TRBD1 (5 bases). Sample: peripheral blood. CDR3: CASSMRGREAFF. In DNA form, the CDR3 reads TGTGCCAGTAGTATGCGGGGCAGGGAAGCTTTCTTT. Using reference TRBV19 and TRBJ1-1 for the parts outside the CDR3, the full variable domain is DGGITQSPKYLFRKEGQNVTLSCEQNLNHDAMYWYRQDPGQGLRLIYYSQIVNDFQKGDIAEGYSVSREKKESFPLTVTSAQKNPTAFYLCASSMRGREAFFGQGTRLTVV.